This is a list of T cell receptor beta chains from one sample in a study of blood T cell repertoires in COVID-19. Profiled with immunoSEQ multiplex PCR; TCRdb holds only in-frame clones, not every one. Here the sample spans 160,000 or so clones, roughly 80% being singletons. The specimen sequenced was peripheral blood. The origin of the receptors is an elderly woman with acute or convalescent COVID-19. Each CDR3 is given with its conserved first and last residue. The order of the fields is clone size, CDR3 length, D gene, V gene, J gene, CDR3 DNA, CDR3 protein. D genes are given only for firm matches. Where a row states a size, it is once, few, many or the class of an expanded clone; other rows omit it.

clone_size: few
cdr3_length: 14
d_call: TRBD1
v_call: TRBV28
j_call: TRBJ1-5
cdr3_nt: TGTGCCAGCTCAGGGGGCGGAAGCAATCAGCCCCAGCATTTT
cdr3_aa: CASSGGGSNQPQHF

clone_size: -
cdr3_length: 14
d_call: TRBD1
v_call: TRBV28
j_call: TRBJ1-1
cdr3_nt: TGTGCCAGCAGTTTCCAGGGGGCGAACACTGAAGCTTTCTTT
cdr3_aa: CASSFQGANTEAFF

clone_size: -
cdr3_length: 13
d_call: -
v_call: TRBV11-1
j_call: TRBJ2-5
cdr3_nt: TGTGCCAGCAGTCCCAGGATTCAAGAGACCCAGTACTTC
cdr3_aa: CASSPRIQETQYF

clone_size: -
cdr3_length: 15
d_call: TRBD2
v_call: TRBV7-3
j_call: TRBJ2-1
cdr3_nt: TGTGCCAGCAGCCGGGGACTAGGGATATACAATGAGCAGTTCTTC
cdr3_aa: CASSRGLGIYNEQFF

clone_size: once
cdr3_length: 13
d_call: -
v_call: TRBV2
j_call: TRBJ2-5
cdr3_nt: TGTGCCGTACGAGTCGAGGAGGGGGAGACCCAGTACTTC
cdr3_aa: CAVRVEEGETQYF

clone_size: -
cdr3_length: 14
d_call: TRBD2
v_call: TRBV7-8
j_call: TRBJ2-3
cdr3_nt: TGTGCCAGCAGCTATCGGACTAGCGCAGATACGCAGTATTTT
cdr3_aa: CASSYRTSADTQYF

clone_size: -
cdr3_length: 14
d_call: TRBD1
v_call: TRBV7-9
j_call: TRBJ2-7
cdr3_nt: TGTGCCAGCAGCTTAGGACAGGGGATGGACGAGCAGTACTTC
cdr3_aa: CASSLGQGMDEQYF

clone_size: -
cdr3_length: 16
d_call: TRBD2
v_call: TRBV5-5
j_call: TRBJ2-3
cdr3_nt: TGTGCCAGCAGCTTGGGCCCAGCGGGAGTACAAGATACGCAGTATTTT
cdr3_aa: CASSLGPAGVQDTQYF

clone_size: -
cdr3_length: 15
d_call: -
v_call: TRBV5-4
j_call: TRBJ2-3
cdr3_nt: TGTGCCAGCAGCTTTACAGCAAGCAGCACAGATACGCAGTATTTT
cdr3_aa: CASSFTASSTDTQYF

clone_size: -
cdr3_length: 18
d_call: TRBD2
v_call: TRBV4-1
j_call: TRBJ2-3
cdr3_nt: TGCGCCAGCAGCCCCGGGACTAGCGGATTGACTAGCACAGATACGCAGTATTTT
cdr3_aa: CASSPGTSGLTSTDTQYF

clone_size: -
cdr3_length: 14
d_call: TRBD2
v_call: TRBV6-1
j_call: TRBJ2-5
cdr3_nt: TGTGCCAGCAGTGCAGCGGGAGGCGGGGAGACCCAGTACTTC
cdr3_aa: CASSAAGGGETQYF

clone_size: -
cdr3_length: 14
d_call: -
v_call: TRBV5-6
j_call: TRBJ1-2
cdr3_nt: TGTGCCAGCAGCTTGACAGTTGTTAACTATGGCTACACCTTC
cdr3_aa: CASSLTVVNYGYTF

clone_size: -
cdr3_length: 13
d_call: -
v_call: TRBV25-1
j_call: TRBJ1-2
cdr3_nt: TGTGCCAGCGGTTCCAGGGCTCATAGTGGCTACACCTTC
cdr3_aa: CASGSRAHSGYTF

clone_size: -
cdr3_length: 15
d_call: -
v_call: TRBV19
j_call: TRBJ1-3
cdr3_nt: TGTGCCAGTAGGAGAGAGAGAAGCTCTGGAAACACCATATATTTT
cdr3_aa: CASRRERSSGNTIYF

clone_size: -
cdr3_length: 16
d_call: TRBD1
v_call: TRBV2
j_call: TRBJ2-7
cdr3_nt: TGTGCCAGCCCCCGACAGGGACGAAAGCCCTCCTACGAGCAGTACTTC
cdr3_aa: CASPRQGRKPSYEQYF

clone_size: -
cdr3_length: 15
d_call: TRBD1
v_call: TRBV7-2
j_call: TRBJ1-5
cdr3_nt: TGTGCCAGCAGCTTAGGATCTGACAGGGATCAGCCCCAGCATTTT
cdr3_aa: CASSLGSDRDQPQHF

clone_size: few
cdr3_length: 11
d_call: -
v_call: TRBV6-2/TRBV6-3
j_call: TRBJ2-7
cdr3_nt: TGTGCCAGCAGTTACCGGTACGAGCAGTACTTC
cdr3_aa: CASSYRYEQYF

clone_size: -
cdr3_length: 14
d_call: TRBD1
v_call: TRBV29-1
j_call: TRBJ2-1
cdr3_nt: TGCAGCGTTGAGGTGGGACAGGGTAACAATGAGCAGTTCTTC
cdr3_aa: CSVEVGQGNNEQFF

clone_size: -
cdr3_length: 16
d_call: TRBD2
v_call: TRBV4-1
j_call: TRBJ2-1
cdr3_nt: TGCGCCAGCAGCCCCGGACTAGCGGAACCCTACAATGAGCAGTTCTTC
cdr3_aa: CASSPGLAEPYNEQFF

clone_size: -
cdr3_length: 11
d_call: -
v_call: TRBV29-1
j_call: TRBJ1-1
cdr3_nt: TGCAGCGTGTGGGCCAACACTGAAGCTTTCTTT
cdr3_aa: CSVWANTEAFF

clone_size: once
cdr3_length: 16
d_call: TRBD2
v_call: TRBV6-2/TRBV6-3
j_call: TRBJ2-1
cdr3_nt: TGTGCCAGCAGTTCCCGGACTAGCGGGACATACAATGAGCAGTTCTTC
cdr3_aa: CASSSRTSGTYNEQFF

clone_size: -
cdr3_length: 15
d_call: TRBD2
v_call: TRBV5-1
j_call: TRBJ2-3
cdr3_nt: TGCGCCAGCAGCTTGGGAACTAGCGGGGGGGATACGCAGTATTTT
cdr3_aa: CASSLGTSGGDTQYF

clone_size: few
cdr3_length: 17
d_call: -
v_call: TRBV6-4
j_call: TRBJ1-5
cdr3_nt: TGTGCCAGCAGTGACTCGTGGGCTGATAATAGCAATCAGCCCCAGCATTTT
cdr3_aa: CASSDSWADNSNQPQHF

clone_size: once
cdr3_length: 13
d_call: -
v_call: TRBV10-3
j_call: TRBJ2-7
cdr3_nt: TGTGCCATCAGTGCCGGGACACTTGGAGAGCAGTACTTC
cdr3_aa: CAISAGTLGEQYF

clone_size: few
cdr3_length: 13
d_call: -
v_call: TRBV2
j_call: TRBJ1-1
cdr3_nt: TGTGCCAGCAGCGCCCAGTTAAACACTGAAGCTTTCTTT
cdr3_aa: CASSAQLNTEAFF

clone_size: few
cdr3_length: 16
d_call: TRBD1
v_call: TRBV19
j_call: TRBJ1-5
cdr3_nt: TGTGCCAGTTCCGGGACAGGGGGAGCAGCGAGTCAGCCCCAGCATTTT
cdr3_aa: CASSGTGGAASQPQHF

clone_size: -
cdr3_length: 16
d_call: TRBD1
v_call: TRBV7-3
j_call: TRBJ1-3
cdr3_nt: TGTGCCAGCAGCTTAGGGGACAGGGGGACTGGAAACACCATATATTTT
cdr3_aa: CASSLGDRGTGNTIYF

clone_size: few
cdr3_length: 14
d_call: -
v_call: TRBV7-2
j_call: TRBJ1-2
cdr3_nt: TGTGCCAGCAGCTTATCGGGGGGTAACTATGGCTACACCTTC
cdr3_aa: CASSLSGGNYGYTF

clone_size: -
cdr3_length: 15
d_call: -
v_call: TRBV9
j_call: TRBJ2-7
cdr3_nt: TGTGCCAGCAGCGTAGGGTACAGGGACTCCTACGAGCAGTACTTC
cdr3_aa: CASSVGYRDSYEQYF

clone_size: -
cdr3_length: 17
d_call: TRBD1
v_call: TRBV10-1
j_call: TRBJ1-4
cdr3_nt: TGCGCCAGCAGAGGCCTTTTCACGGGACAGTCTAATGAAAAACTGTTTTTT
cdr3_aa: CASRGLFTGQSNEKLFF

clone_size: -
cdr3_length: 15
d_call: -
v_call: TRBV2
j_call: TRBJ2-7
cdr3_nt: TGTGCCAGCAGTGAAGCAGTCGGACTAATGTACGAGCAGTACTTC
cdr3_aa: CASSEAVGLMYEQYF

clone_size: -
cdr3_length: 16
d_call: TRBD1
v_call: TRBV5-5
j_call: TRBJ1-1
cdr3_nt: TGTGCCAGCAGCTCTACGACAGGGTTTCAGGCCACTGAAGCTTTCTTT
cdr3_aa: CASSSTTGFQATEAFF

clone_size: -
cdr3_length: 14
d_call: -
v_call: TRBV25-1
j_call: TRBJ2-5
cdr3_nt: TGTGCCAGCAGACAAAGCGGGTACCAAGAGACCCAGTACTTC
cdr3_aa: CASRQSGYQETQYF